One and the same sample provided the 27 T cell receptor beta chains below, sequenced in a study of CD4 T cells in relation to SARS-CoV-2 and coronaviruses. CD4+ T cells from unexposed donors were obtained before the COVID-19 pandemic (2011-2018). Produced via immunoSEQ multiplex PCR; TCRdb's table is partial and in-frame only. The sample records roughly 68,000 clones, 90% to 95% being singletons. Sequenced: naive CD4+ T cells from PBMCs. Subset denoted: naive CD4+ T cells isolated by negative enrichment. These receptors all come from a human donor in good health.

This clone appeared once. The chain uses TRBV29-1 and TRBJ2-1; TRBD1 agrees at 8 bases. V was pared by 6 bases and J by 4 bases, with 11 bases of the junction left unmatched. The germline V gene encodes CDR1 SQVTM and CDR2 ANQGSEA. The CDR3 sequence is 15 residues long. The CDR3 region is CSVVSYRGLYNEQFF. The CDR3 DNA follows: TGCAGCGTGGTGTCCTACAGGGGGTTATACAATGAGCAGTTCTTC.

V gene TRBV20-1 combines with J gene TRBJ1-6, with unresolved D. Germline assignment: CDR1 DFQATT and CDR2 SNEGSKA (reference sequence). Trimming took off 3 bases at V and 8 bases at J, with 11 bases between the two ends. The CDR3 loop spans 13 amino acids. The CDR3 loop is CSASGGLDSPLHF. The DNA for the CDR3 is TGCAGTGCTAGTGGCGGATTGGATTCACCCCTCCACTTT.

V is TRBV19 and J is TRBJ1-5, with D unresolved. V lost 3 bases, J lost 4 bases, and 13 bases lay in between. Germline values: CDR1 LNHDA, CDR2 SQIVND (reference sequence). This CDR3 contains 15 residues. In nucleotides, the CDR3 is TGTGCCAGTAGTATCACACCCTTGCGGAATCAGCCCCAGCATTTT. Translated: CASSITPLRNQPQHF.

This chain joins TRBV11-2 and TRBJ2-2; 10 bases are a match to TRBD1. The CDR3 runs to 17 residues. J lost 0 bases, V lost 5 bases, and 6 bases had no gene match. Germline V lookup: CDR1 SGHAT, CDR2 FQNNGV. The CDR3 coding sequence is TGTGCCAGCAGCCAGGACAGGGGGGCCGCGAACACCGGGGAGCTGTTTTTT. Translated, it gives CASSQDRGAANTGELFF.

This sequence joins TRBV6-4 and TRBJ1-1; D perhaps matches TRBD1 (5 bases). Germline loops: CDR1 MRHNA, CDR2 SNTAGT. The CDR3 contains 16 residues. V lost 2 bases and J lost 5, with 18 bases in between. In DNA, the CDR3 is TGTGCCAGCAGTGACGTGACAGATACCCTCGGAACTGAAGCTTTCTTT. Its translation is CASSDVTDTLGTEAFF.

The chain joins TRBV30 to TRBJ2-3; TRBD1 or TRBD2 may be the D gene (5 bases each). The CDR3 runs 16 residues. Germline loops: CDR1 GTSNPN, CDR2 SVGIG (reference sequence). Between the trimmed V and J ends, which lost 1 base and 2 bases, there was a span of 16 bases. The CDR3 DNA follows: TGTGCCTGGAGTGCCCCGCCGACGGGACCCACAGATACGCAGTATTTT. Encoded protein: CAWSAPPTGPTDTQYF.

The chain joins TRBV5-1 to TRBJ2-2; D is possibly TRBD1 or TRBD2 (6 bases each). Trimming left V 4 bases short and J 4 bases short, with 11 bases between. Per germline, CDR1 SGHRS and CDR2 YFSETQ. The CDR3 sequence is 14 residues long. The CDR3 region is CASSAEGGTGELFF. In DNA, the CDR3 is TGCGCCAGCAGCGCCGAGGGGGGCACCGGGGAGCTGTTTTTT. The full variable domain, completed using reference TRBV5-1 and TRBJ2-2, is KAGVTQTPRYLIKTRGQQVTLSCSPISGHRSVSWYQQTPGQGLQFLFEYFSETQRNKGNFPGRFSGRQFSNSRSEMNVSTLELGDSALYLCASSAEGGTGELFFGEGSRLTVL.

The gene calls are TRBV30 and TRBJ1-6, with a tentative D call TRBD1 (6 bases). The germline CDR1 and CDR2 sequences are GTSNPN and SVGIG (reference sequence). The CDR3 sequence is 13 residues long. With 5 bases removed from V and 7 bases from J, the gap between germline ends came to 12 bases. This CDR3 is CAWATGRNSPLHF. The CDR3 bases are TGTGCCTGGGCGACAGGACGCAATTCACCCCTCCACTTT.

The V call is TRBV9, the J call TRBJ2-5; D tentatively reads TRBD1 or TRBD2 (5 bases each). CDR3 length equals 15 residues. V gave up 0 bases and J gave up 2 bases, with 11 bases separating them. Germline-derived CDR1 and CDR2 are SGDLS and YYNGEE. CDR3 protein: CASSVVGDPQETQYF. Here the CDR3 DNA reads TGTGCCAGCAGCGTAGTGGGGGATCCTCAAGAGACCCAGTACTTC.

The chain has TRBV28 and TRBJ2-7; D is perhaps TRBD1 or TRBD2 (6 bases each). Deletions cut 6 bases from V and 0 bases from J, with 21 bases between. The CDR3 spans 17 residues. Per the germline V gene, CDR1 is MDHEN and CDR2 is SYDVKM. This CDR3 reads CASRIWGAQTSSYEQYF. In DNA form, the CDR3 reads TGTGCCAGCAGGATTTGGGGGGCCCAAACAAGCTCCTACGAGCAGTACTTC.

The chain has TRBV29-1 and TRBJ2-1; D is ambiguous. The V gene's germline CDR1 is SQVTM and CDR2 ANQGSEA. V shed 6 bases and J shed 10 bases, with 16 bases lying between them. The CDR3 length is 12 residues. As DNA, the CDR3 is TGCAGCGTGACCCCCGTCCCGGGCGAGCAGTTCTTC. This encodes CSVTPVPGEQFF.

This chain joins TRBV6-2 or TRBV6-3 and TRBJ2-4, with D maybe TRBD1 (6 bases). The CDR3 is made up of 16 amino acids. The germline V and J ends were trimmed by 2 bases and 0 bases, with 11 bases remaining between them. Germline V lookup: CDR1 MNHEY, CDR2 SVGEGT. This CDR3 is CASSYLLDRAKNIQYF. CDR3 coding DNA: TGTGCCAGCAGTTACCTCTTGGACAGAGCCAAAAACATTCAGTACTTC.

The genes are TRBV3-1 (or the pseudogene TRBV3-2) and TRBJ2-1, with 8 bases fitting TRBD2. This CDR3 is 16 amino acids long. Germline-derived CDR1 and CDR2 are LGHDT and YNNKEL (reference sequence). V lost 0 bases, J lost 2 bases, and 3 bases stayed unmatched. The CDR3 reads CASSQEAGGPYNEQFF. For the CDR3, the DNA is TGTGCCAGCAGCCAAGAGGCGGGGGGCCCCTACAATGAGCAGTTCTTC.

The CDR3 DNA follows: TGTGCCAGCAGTACTGGGGACACAGATACGCAGTATTTT. Translation gives CASSTGDTDTQYF. The chain has TRBV7-9 and TRBJ2-3; the D is unclear. Germline V gene sequence: CDR1 SEHNR, CDR2 FQNEAQ (reference sequence). The CDR3 extends over 13 amino acids. Trimming shortened V by 6 bases and J by 2 bases, and 9 bases separated the two germline ends.

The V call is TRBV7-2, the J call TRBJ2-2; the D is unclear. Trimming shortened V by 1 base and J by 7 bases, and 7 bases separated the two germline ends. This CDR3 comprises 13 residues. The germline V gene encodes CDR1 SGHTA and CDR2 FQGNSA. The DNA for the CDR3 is TGTGCCAGCAGCTTAGTTGGCAGCGGGGAGCTGTTTTTT. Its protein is CASSLVGSGELFF.

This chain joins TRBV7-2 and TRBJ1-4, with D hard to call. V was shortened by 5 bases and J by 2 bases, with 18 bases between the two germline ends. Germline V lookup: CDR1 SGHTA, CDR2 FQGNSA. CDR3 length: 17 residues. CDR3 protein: CASSTQSGRRTNEKLFF. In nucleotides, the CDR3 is TGTGCCAGCAGCACCCAGTCCGGGAGGAGGACTAATGAAAAACTGTTTTTT.

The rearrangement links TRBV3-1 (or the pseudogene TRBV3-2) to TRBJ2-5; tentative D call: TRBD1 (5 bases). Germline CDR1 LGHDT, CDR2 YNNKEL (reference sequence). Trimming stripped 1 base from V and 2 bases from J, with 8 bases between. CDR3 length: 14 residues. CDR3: CASSQVGLQETQYF. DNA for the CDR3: TGTGCCAGCAGCCAAGTGGGGCTACAAGAGACCCAGTACTTC.

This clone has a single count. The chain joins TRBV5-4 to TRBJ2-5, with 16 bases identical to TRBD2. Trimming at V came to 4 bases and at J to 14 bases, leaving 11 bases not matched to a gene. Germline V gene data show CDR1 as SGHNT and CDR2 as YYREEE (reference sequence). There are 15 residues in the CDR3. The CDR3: CASSLEGLAGGRDYF. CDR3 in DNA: TGTGCCAGCAGCCTTGAGGGACTAGCGGGGGGGAGAGATTACTTC.

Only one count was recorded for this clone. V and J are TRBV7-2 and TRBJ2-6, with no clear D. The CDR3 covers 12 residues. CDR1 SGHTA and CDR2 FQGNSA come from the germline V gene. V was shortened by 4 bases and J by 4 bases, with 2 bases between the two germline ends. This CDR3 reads CASSSGANVLTF. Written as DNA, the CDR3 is TGTGCCAGCAGCTCCGGGGCCAACGTCCTGACTTTC.

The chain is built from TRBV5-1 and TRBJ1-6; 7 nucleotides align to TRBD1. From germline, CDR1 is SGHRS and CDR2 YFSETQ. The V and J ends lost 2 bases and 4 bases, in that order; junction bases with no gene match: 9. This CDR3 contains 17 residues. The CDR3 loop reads CASSFSVGTAYNSPLHF. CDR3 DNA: TGCGCCAGCAGCTTCTCGGTCGGGACAGCTTATAATTCACCCCTCCACTTT.

For the CDR3, the DNA is TGTGCCATCAGGGGGGGTCAGGGGTCCTACGAGCAGTACTTC. Translation: CAIRGGQGSYEQYF. This rearrangement joins TRBV10-3 to TRBJ2-7; D tentatively fits TRBD1 or TRBD2 (6 bases each). The CDR3 contains 14 residues. The germline V gene encodes CDR1 ENHRY and CDR2 SYGVKD. V was pared by 6 bases and J by 1 base, with 13 bases between.

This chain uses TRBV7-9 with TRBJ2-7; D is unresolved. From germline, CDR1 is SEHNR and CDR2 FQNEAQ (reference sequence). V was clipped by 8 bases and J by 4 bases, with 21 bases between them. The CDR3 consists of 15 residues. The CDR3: CASPRLRAESYEQYF. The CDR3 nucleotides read TGTGCCAGCCCCCGGCTTAGGGCAGAGTCGTACGAGCAGTACTTC. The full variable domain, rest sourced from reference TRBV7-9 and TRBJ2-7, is DTGVSQNPRHKITKRGQNVTFRCDPISEHNRLYWYRQTLGQGPEFLTYFQNEAQLEKSRLLSDRFSAERPKGSFSTLEIQRTEQGDSAMYLCASPRLRAESYEQYFGPGTRLTVT.

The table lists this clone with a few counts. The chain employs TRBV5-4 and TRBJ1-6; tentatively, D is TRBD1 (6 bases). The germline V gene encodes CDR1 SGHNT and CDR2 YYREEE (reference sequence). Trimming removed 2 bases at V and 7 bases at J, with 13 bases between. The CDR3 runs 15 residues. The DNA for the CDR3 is TGTGCCAGCAGCTTTGGGGCTGGACAGAATTCACCCCTCCACTTT. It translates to CASSFGAGQNSPLHF.

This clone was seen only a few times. In DNA form, the CDR3 reads TGCGCCAGCAGCTTGGACAGACTCACAGATACGCAGTATTTT. Translation gives CASSLDRLTDTQYF. The chain recombines TRBV5-1 with TRBJ2-3; D gene uncertain. The CDR3 runs 14 residues. Per germline, CDR1 SGHRS and CDR2 YFSETQ. The V gene lost 0 bases and the J gene lost 2 bases, with 7 bases spanning the gap.

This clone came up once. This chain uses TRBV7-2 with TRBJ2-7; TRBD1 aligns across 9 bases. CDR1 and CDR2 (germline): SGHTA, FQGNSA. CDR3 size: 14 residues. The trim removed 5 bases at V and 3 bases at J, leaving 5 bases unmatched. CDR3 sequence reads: CASSRDRAGYEQYF. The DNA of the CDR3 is TGTGCCAGCAGCAGGGACAGGGCAGGCTACGAGCAGTACTTC.

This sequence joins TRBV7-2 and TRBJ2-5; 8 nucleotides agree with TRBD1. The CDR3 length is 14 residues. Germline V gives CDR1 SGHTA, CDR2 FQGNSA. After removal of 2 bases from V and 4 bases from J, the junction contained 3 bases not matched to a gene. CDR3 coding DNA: TGTGCCAGCAGCTTACGACAGGGGAGAGAGACCCAGTACTTC. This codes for CASSLRQGRETQYF. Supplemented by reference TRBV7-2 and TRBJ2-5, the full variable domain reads GAGVSQSPSNKVTEKGKDVELRCDPISGHTALYWYRQSLGQGLEFLIYFQGNSAPDKSGLPSDRFSAERTGGSVSTLTIQRTQQEDSAVYLCASSLRQGRETQYFGPGTRLLVL.

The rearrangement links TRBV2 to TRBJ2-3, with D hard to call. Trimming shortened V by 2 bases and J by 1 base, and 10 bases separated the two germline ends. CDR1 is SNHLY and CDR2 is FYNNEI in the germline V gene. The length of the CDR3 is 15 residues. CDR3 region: CASSEFPAGTDTQYF. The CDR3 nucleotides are TGTGCCAGCAGTGAATTTCCGGCCGGCACAGATACGCAGTATTTT.